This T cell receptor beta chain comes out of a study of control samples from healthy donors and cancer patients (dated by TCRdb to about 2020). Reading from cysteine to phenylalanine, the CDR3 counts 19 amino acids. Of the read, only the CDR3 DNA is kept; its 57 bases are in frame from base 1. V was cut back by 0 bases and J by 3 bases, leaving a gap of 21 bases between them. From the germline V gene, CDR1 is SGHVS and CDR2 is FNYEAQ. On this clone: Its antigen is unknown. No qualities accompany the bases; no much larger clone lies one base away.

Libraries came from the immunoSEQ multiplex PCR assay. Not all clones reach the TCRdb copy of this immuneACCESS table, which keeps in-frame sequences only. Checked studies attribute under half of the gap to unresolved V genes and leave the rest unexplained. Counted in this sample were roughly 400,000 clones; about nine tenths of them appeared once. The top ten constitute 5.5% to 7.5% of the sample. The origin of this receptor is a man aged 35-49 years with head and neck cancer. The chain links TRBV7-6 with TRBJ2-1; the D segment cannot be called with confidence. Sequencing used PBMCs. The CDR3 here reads CASSLAPPLMGLRYNEQFF. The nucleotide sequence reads TGTGCCAGCAGCTTAGCGCCCCCCCTTATGGGCTTGCGCTACAATGAGCAGTTCTTC.